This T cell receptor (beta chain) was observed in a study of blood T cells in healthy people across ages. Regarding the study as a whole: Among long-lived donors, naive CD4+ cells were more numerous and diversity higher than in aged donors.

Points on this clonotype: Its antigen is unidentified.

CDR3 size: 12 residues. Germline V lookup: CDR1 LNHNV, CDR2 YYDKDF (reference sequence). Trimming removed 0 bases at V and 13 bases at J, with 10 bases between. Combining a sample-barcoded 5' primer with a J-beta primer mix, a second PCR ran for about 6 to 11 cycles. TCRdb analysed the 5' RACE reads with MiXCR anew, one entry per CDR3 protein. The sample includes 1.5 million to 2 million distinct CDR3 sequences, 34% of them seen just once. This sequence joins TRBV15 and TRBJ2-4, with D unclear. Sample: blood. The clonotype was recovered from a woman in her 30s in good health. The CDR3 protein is CATSRDWKEQYF. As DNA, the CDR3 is TGTGCCACCAGCAGAGATTGGAAAGAGCAGTACTTC.